This TCR beta chain came from a study of T-cell memory formation after mild COVID-19. As for this clonotype: Its target is not known.

The V end lost 3 bases, the J end lost 3 bases, and 11 bases lay between the germline ends. Germline V CDR1 and CDR2: LGHNA, YSLEER. The CDR3 spans 15 residues. Employing constant-segment primers, 5'RACE generated TCR alpha and TCR beta cDNA libraries bearing sample barcodes and UMIs. From the 5' RACE reads, TCRdb called clonotypes with MiXCR, one entry per CDR3 protein. Among roughly 400,000 distinct CDR3 sequences, around a sixth were seen once, and the ten largest hold roughly 21%. The study, taken as a whole, reports: Contracting CD8+ clones were enriched in EMRA, CD4+ mainly in CM and EM. CD4/CD8 balance characterized clones contracting day 15 to 85, and CD4+ skew characterized later expanders.

The sequencing sample was made of PBMCs or a T cell subset sorted from them (not recorded which). The chain links TRBV4-3 to TRBJ1-4; D is perhaps TRBD1 (5 bases). The source of this sequence is a man in his late teens or twenties who had mild COVID-19 (a few samples of this study predate the infection). Cell type and time point are not known. The CDR3 loop is CASSHTREANEKLFF. The CDR3 DNA sequence: TGCGCCAGCAGCCATACCAGGGAGGCTAATGAAAAACTGTTTTTT.